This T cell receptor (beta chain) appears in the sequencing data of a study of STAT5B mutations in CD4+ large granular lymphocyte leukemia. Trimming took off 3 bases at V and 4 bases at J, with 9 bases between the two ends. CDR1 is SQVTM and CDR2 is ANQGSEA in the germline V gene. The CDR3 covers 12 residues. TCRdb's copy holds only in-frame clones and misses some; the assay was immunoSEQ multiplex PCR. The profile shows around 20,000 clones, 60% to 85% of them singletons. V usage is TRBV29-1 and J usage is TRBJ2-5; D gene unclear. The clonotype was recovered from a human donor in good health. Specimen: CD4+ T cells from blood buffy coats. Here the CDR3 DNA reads TGCAGCGTTGATAGGGTGGGAGAGACCCAGTACTTC. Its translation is CSVDRVGETQYF.